These T cell receptor beta chains were read from a single sample in a study of shared clonotypes between healthy human individuals. TCRdb keeps only in-frame clones here, not all; method: immunoSEQ multiplex PCR. The data show about half a million clones, about 72% seen once. Sample: PBMCs. Receptors were obtained from a woman in her thirties or forties in good health. Some clones in this sample may be carry-over from other donors' samples. The CDR3 runs from the conserved cysteine through the conserved F or W. Fields, in order: CDR3 protein, CDR3 DNA, V gene, clone size, D gene, J gene, CDR3 length. The D gene is left open where the match is weak. Clone sizes are given selectively: once, few, many, or a class where the clone is expanded.

CASSVDGGASGNTIYF,TGCGCCAGCAGCGTAGACGGGGGAGCCTCTGGAAACACCATATATTTT,TRBV5-1,few,.,TRBJ1-3,16
CATSRARGAPDTQYF,TGTGCCACCAGCAGGGCACGGGGGGCCCCAGATACGCAGTATTTT,TRBV15,.,.,TRBJ2-3,15
CASSNWGQGTGELFF,TGTGCCAGTAGTAATTGGGGACAGGGGACCGGGGAGCTGTTTTTT,TRBV19,.,TRBD1,TRBJ2-2,15
CAWSVNLQGTEAFF,TGTGCCTGGAGTGTAAATTTGCAGGGCACTGAAGCTTTCTTT,TRBV30,.,.,TRBJ1-1,14
CASSSLAYQETQYF,TGCGCCAGCAGCTCACTAGCGTACCAAGAGACCCAGTACTTC,TRBV5-1,.,TRBD2,TRBJ2-5,14
CASRVGGANYGYTF,TGTGCCAGTAGAGTGGGGGGGGCTAACTATGGCTACACCTTC,TRBV7-2,once,.,TRBJ1-2,14
CASSLGAGGGAYNEQFF,TGTGCCAGCAGCTTAGGGGCGGGCGGGGGCGCCTACAATGAGCAGTTCTTC,TRBV7-2,.,.,TRBJ2-1,17
CASNPGLAGDDQFF,TGCGCCAGCAACCCGGGACTAGCGGGAGACGACCAGTTCTTC,TRBV10-1,many,TRBD2,TRBJ2-1,14
CASSREINEKLFF,TGCGCCAGCAGCCGAGAAATTAATGAAAAACTGTTTTTT,TRBV4-1,.,.,TRBJ1-4,13
CASSDPRTSGRTDTQYF,TGCGCCAGCAGTGACCCTCGGACTAGCGGACGCACAGATACGCAGTATTTT,TRBV10-1,.,TRBD2,TRBJ2-3,17
CASSQSGTGVYNEQFF,TGCGCCAGCAGCCAATCCGGGACAGGAGTTTACAATGAGCAGTTCTTC,TRBV4-1,.,TRBD1,TRBJ2-1,16
CASSPWGSYNEQFF,TGTGCCAGCAGCCCTTGGGGGTCCTACAATGAGCAGTTCTTC,TRBV7-9,.,.,TRBJ2-1,14